This T cell receptor beta chain originates from a study of shared clonotypes between healthy human individuals. Study findings and constraints: Some clonotypes were shared by all four sorted-subset donors, while others were not shared. The non-shared ones had lower generation probabilities than the shared ones.

The authors' processing: Filtering was not the same, since immunoSEQ gave junction-only sequences without quality scores. Profiling relied on immunoSEQ multiplex PCR, and the TCRdb table lists in-frame clones only, not all of them. D and trimming come from the DNA, and the V and J calls and clone size come from that table. The sample consists of more than 2,000,000 clones, approximately 95% of them appearing once. The CDR3 sequence is 14 residues long. Germline V gene data show CDR1 as SGHNT and CDR2 as YENEEA. V lost 5 bases to trimming and J lost 1 base; unmatched junction nucleotides: 3. Note on this clone: Its antigen is unidentified. The same CDR3 also results from other DNA sequences found in this sample.

The rearrangement uses TRBV11-3 and TRBJ2-5; 8 nucleotides agree with TRBD1. Sequencing used naive CD4+ T cells from PBMCs. Indicated subset: CD45RA+ positively selected. This TCR came from a man aged 18 to 30 in good health. Some clones in this sample may be carry-over from other donors' samples. DNA for the CDR3: TGTGCCAGCAGCCAAGACAGGGGCCAAGAGACCCAGTACTTC. As protein: CASSQDRGQETQYF.